Below, 5 T cell receptor beta chains from the same sample are listed, as sequenced in a study of OX40 agonist ivuxolimab in advanced cancers. Generated by immunoSEQ multiplex PCR, the TCRdb table keeps only in-frame clones and is missing some. Found here are 65,000 to 85,000 clones, more than 85% of them singletons; the top ten hold less than 10%. The sample in question was CD4+ or CD8+ T cells sorted from blood, obtained in a trial of the OX40 agonist ivuxolimab. These receptors came from an adult with an advanced solid tumor such as melanoma, head and neck, liver or kidney cancer.

This chain links TRBV27 with TRBJ2-2, with 9 bases that match TRBD1. Germline V gene data show CDR1 as MNHEY and CDR2 as SMNVEV (reference sequence). The V gene end was trimmed by 5 bases and the J gene end by 7 bases; junction bases not matched to a gene: 8. The CDR3 has 15 residues. The CDR3 nucleotides are TGTGCCAGCAGTGCCGTGGGACAGGGAGACGGGGAGCTGTTTTTT. It codes for CASSAVGQGDGELFF.

There are a few counts of this clone. The chain is built from TRBV5-6 and TRBJ2-2; D not resolved. The CDR3 has 13 amino acids. V was cut by 0 bases and J by 2 bases, with 2 bases left in between. Looked up from germline, CDR1 is SGHDT and CDR2 is YYEEEE. The CDR3 bases are TGTGCCAGCAGCTTGGGTAACACCGGGGAGCTGTTTTTT. Translation gives CASSLGNTGELFF.

This chain uses TRBV5-1 with TRBJ2-7, with 10 bases identical to TRBD1. Germline V gives CDR1 SGHRS, CDR2 YFSETQ. The CDR3 consists of 14 residues. V lost 4 bases and J lost 6; bases outside the gene matches: 7. The CDR3 is CASSLGQGPGEQYF. CDR3 DNA sequence: TGCGCCAGCAGCCTGGGACAGGGGCCGGGCGAGCAGTACTTC.

This clone was picked up a small number of times. The chain is built from TRBV7-9 and TRBJ1-3; possible D gene TRBD1, 6 bases. V was cut by 0 bases and J by 6 bases, with 15 bases left in between. Germline CDR1 reads SEHNR; CDR2 reads FQNEAQ (reference sequence). The CDR3 runs to 16 residues. The CDR3 bases are TGTGCCAGCAGCTTAGCCGGCGGGGGCCATGTAAACACCATATATTTT. Protein sequence: CASSLAGGGHVNTIYF.

The rearrangement uses TRBV15 and TRBJ1-5, with unresolved D. Trimming removed 0 bases from V and 8 bases from J, with 11 bases in between. CDR1 is LNHNV and CDR2 is YYDKDF in the germline V gene (reference sequence). The CDR3 consists of 14 residues. The CDR3 is CATSRDGQVEPQHF. The CDR3 coding sequence is TGTGCCACCAGCAGAGATGGGCAGGTTGAGCCCCAGCATTTT.